The clone carrying this T cell receptor (beta chain) showed up just a few times. In the source study's methods: Quantification of nucleated cells was approximated via reference gene primer amplification. Assay used: immunoSEQ multiplex PCR; TCRdb lists only in-frame clones, some missing. V, J and clone size were drawn from that table, and D and trimming were deduced from the DNA. This table holds 280,000 or so clones, 87% found once. This record comes from a study of blood T cell repertoires in COVID-19. Whole-study context: PBMCs, B-cell-depleted T cells, or T cells were the source of the cDNA or gDNA that made up the material.

Membership in each cohort depended on participant-reported clinical history. All recovered Cohort 3 donors got two negative PCRs, got clearance, or saw symptom resolution. Sequencing used PBMCs or T cells enriched from blood (not recorded which). The receptor's source is a woman in her thirties or forties who had recovered from COVID-19.

This CDR3 reads CASSRSTENYGYTF. Here the CDR3 DNA reads TGCGCCAGCAGCCGTTCAACAGAAAACTATGGCTACACCTTC. The genes are TRBV4-3 and TRBJ1-2; D not resolved. The germline gives CDR1 LGHNA, CDR2 YSLEER. V shed 4 bases and J shed 2 bases, with 11 bases lying between them. The length of the CDR3 is 14 residues.